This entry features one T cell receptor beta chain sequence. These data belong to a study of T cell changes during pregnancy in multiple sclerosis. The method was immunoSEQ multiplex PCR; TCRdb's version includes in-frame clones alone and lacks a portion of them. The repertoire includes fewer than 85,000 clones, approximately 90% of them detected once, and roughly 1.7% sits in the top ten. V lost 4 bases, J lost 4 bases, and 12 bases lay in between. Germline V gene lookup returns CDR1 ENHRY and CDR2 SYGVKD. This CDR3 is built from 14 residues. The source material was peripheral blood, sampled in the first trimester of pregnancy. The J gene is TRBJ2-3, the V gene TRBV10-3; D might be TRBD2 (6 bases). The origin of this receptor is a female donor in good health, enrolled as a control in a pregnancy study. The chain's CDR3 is CAISGGGSADTQYF. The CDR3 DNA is TGTGCCATCAGTGGCGGAGGGTCGGCAGATACGCAGTATTTT.